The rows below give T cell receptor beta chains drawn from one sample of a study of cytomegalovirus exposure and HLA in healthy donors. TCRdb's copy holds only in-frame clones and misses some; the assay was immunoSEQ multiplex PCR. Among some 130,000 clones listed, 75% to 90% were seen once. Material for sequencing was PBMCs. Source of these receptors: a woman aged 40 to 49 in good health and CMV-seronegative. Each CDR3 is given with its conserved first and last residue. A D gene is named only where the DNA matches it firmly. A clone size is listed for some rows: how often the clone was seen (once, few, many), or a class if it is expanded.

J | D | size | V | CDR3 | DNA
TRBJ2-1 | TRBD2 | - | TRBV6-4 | CASSSGTYNEQFF | TGTGCCAGCAGTAGCGGGACCTACAATGAGCAGTTCTTC
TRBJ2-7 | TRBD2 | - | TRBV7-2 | CASSLAIAGVREQYF | TGTGCCAGCAGCTTAGCCATAGCGGGAGTTCGGGAGCAGTACTTC
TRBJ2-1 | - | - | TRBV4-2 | CASSQAGPNEQFF | TGTGCCAGCAGCCAGGCGGGACCCAATGAGCAGTTCTTC
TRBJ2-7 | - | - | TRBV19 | CASSIAGQGVVTNEQYF | TGTGCCAGTAGTATCGCTGGCCAGGGTGTCGTAACTAACGAGCAGTACTTC
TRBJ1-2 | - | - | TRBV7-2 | CASSLDRANGYTF | TGTGCCAGCAGCTTGGACAGAGCTAATGGCTACACCTTC
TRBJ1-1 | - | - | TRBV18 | CASSPLAGLNTEAFF | TGTGCCAGCTCACCACTCGCCGGGTTAAACACTGAAGCTTTCTTT
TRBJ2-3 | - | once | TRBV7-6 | CASNYGTSTDTQYF | TGTGCCAGCAACTACGGGACTAGCACAGATACGCAGTATTTT
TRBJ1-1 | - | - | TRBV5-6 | CASSSDRLYTEAFF | TGTGCCAGCAGCTCGGACAGACTCTACACTGAAGCTTTCTTT
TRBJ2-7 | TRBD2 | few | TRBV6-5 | CASRGLATYEQYF | TGTGCCAGCAGAGGACTAGCGACGTACGAGCAGTACTTC
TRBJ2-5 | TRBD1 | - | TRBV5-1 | CASSMGQGATETQYF | TGCGCCAGCAGCATGGGACAGGGGGCGACGGAGACCCAGTACTTC
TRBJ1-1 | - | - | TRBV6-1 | CASRLAGENTEAFF | TGTGCCAGCAGGTTGGCAGGGGAGAACACTGAAGCTTTCTTT
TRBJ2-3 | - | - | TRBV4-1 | CASSQGRTGSTDTQYF | TGCGCCAGCAGCCAGGGGAGGACGGGGAGCACAGATACGCAGTATTTT
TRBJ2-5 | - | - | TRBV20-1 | CSALGRETQYF | TGCAGTGCTTTGGGGCGAGAGACCCAGTACTTC
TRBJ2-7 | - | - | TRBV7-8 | CASSTDQLGQQYF | TGTGCCAGCAGCACGGACCAACTGGGGCAGCAGTACTTC
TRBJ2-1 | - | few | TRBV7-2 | CASSLGGDYNEQFF | TGTGCCAGCAGCTTAGGCGGGGATTACAATGAGCAGTTCTTC
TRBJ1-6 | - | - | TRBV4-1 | CASSQEGGVPPYNSPLHF | TGCGCCAGCAGCCAAGAAGGAGGGGTCCCTCCCTATAATTCACCCCTCCACTTT
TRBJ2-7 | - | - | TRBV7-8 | CASSSLGGEGGSYEQYF | TGTGCCAGCAGCTCTCTGGGGGGCGAGGGGGGGTCCTACGAGCAGTACTTC
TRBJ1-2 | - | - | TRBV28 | CASRGRWDIFNYGYTF | TGTGCCAGCAGAGGGAGATGGGACATTTTTAACTATGGCTACACCTTC
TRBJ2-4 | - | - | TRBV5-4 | CASSLGGENIQYF | TGTGCCAGCAGCTTGGGGGGAGAAAACATTCAGTACTTC
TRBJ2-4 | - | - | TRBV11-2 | CASSPGHENIQYF | TGTGCCAGCAGCCCCGGACACGAAAACATTCAGTACTTC
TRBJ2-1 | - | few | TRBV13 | CASSLGRRGNEQFF | TGTGCCAGCAGCTTAGGCCGTAGGGGGAATGAGCAGTTCTTC
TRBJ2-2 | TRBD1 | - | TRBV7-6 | CASSLATGENTGELFF | TGTGCCAGCAGCTTAGCTACAGGGGAGAACACCGGGGAGCTGTTTTTT
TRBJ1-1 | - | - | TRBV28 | CASSFEVGENTEAFF | TGTGCCAGCAGTTTTGAGGTCGGGGAGAACACTGAAGCTTTCTTT
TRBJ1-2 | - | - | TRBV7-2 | CASSLGSGGGYTF | TGTGCCAGCAGCTTGGGCTCTGGGGGGGGCTACACCTTC
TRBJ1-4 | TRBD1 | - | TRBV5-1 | CASRQGGSTNEKLFF | TGCGCCAGCAGACAGGGGGGATCGACTAATGAAAAACTGTTTTTT
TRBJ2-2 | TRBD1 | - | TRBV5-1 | CASSTTGDPNTGELFF | TGCGCCAGCAGCACTACAGGGGACCCGAACACCGGGGAGCTGTTTTTT
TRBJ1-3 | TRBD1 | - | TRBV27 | CASSSQKGGFGNTIYF | TGTGCCAGCAGTTCCCAGAAAGGGGGCTTTGGAAACACCATATATTTT
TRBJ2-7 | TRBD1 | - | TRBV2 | CASSETGTATYEQYF | TGTGCCAGCAGTGAAACGGGGACAGCCACCTACGAGCAGTACTTC
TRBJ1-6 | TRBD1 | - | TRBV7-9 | CASSPDRVNSPLHF | TGTGCCAGCAGCCCTGACAGGGTCAATTCACCCCTCCACTTT
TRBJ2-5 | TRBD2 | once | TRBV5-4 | CASSTSGREETQYF | TGTGCCAGCAGTACTAGCGGGAGGGAAGAGACCCAGTACTTC
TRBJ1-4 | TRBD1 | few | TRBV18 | CASSPATGVEREKLFF | TGTGCCAGCTCACCAGCGACAGGGGTCGAGCGTGAAAAACTGTTTTTT
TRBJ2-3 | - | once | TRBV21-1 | CASTSGPSTDTQYF | TGTGCCAGCACCAGCGGACCTAGCACAGATACGCAGTATTTT
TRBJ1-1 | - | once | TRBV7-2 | CASSLPGTRDTEAFF | TGTGCCAGCAGCTTACCAGGGACAAGGGACACTGAAGCTTTCTTT
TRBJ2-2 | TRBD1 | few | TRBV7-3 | CASSRDRGGTGELFF | TGTGCCAGCAGCCGAGACAGGGGCGGCACCGGGGAGCTGTTTTTT
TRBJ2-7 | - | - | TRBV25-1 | CASSEGNRVFEQYF | TGTGCCAGCAGTGAAGGGAACAGGGTCTTCGAGCAGTACTTC
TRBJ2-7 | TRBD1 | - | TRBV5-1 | CASSPWQGANYEQYF | TGCGCCAGCTCCCCATGGCAGGGGGCCAATTACGAGCAGTACTTC
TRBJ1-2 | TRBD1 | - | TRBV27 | CASSSGTGEAYGYTF | TGTGCCAGCAGTTCCGGGACAGGGGAGGCCTATGGCTACACCTTC
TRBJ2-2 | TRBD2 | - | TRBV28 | CASSFAAGGQVGELFF | TGTGCCAGCAGTTTTGCGGCGGGAGGGCAGGTCGGGGAGCTGTTTTTT
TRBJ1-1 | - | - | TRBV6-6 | CASSYGRSNTEAFF | TGTGCCAGCAGTTACGGCAGATCTAACACTGAAGCTTTCTTT
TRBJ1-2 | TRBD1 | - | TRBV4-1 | CASSQQTGGEANYGYTF | TGCGCCAGCAGCCAACAGACAGGGGGCGAAGCTAACTATGGCTACACCTTC
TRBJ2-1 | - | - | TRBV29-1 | CSVWASGSYNEQFF | TGCAGCGTTTGGGCCAGCGGATCCTACAATGAGCAGTTCTTC
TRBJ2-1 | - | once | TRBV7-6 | CASSLGQNLEQFF | TGTGCCAGCAGCTTAGGACAGAACCTCGAGCAGTTCTTC
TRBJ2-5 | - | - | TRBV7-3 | CASSPGRIREETQYF | TGTGCCAGCAGCCCTGGCCGAATCCGGGAGGAGACCCAGTACTTC
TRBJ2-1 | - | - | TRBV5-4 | CASSLEGISGYNEQFF | TGTGCCAGCAGCTTGGAAGGGATCTCGGGATACAATGAGCAGTTCTTC
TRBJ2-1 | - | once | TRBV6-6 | CASSLSPPSHEQFF | TGTGCCAGCAGTCTATCCCCGCCTAGTCATGAGCAGTTCTTC
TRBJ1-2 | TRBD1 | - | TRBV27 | CASSKGQGYGYTF | TGTGCCAGCAGTAAAGGACAGGGGTACGGCTACACCTTC
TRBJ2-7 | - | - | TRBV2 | CASRTTGFYEQYF | TGTGCCAGCAGGACCACAGGGTTCTACGAGCAGTACTTC
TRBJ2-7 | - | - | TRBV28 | CASSPPGTYEQYF | TGTGCCAGCAGTCCCCCAGGTACCTACGAGCAGTACTTC
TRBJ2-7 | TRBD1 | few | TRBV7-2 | CASTPTGWYEQYF | TGTGCCAGCACCCCGACAGGGTGGTACGAGCAGTACTTC
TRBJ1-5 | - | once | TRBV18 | CASSPPGDNQPQHF | TGTGCCAGCTCACCGCCAGGGGACAATCAGCCCCAGCATTTT
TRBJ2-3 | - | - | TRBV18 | CASSRSLGESTDTQYF | TGTGCCAGCTCACGCAGTCTCGGGGAATCCACAGATACGCAGTATTTT
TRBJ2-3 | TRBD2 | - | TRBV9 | CASSVGVGGRGADTQYF | TGTGCCAGCAGCGTAGGGGTCGGCGGGAGAGGCGCAGATACGCAGTATTTT
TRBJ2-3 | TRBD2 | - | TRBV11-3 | CASSPFSGGDTDTQYF | TGTGCCAGCAGCCCATTTAGCGGGGGAGACACAGATACGCAGTATTTT
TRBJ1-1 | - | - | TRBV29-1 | CSAVQGNTEAFF | TGCAGCGCGGTACAGGGAAACACTGAAGCTTTCTTT